A selection of T cell receptor beta chains follows, all from one sample in a study of shared clonotypes between healthy human individuals. TCRdb's table, derived via immunoSEQ multiplex PCR, lists solely in-frame clones and lacks some. This repertoire shows around 650,000 clones, roughly 96% found once; its top ten account for roughly 0.1%. Sequenced input: naive CD8+ T cells sorted from blood. The source is a woman aged 30 to 39 in good health. CDR3s include the opening cysteine and the closing phenylalanine or tryptophan. A D gene is named only where the DNA matches it firmly. Only part of the rows carry a size: once, few, many, or a class if the clone is expanded.

d_gene	v_gene	j_gene	abundance	CDR3nt	CDR3aa
.	TRBV7-9	TRBJ2-5	.	TGTGCCAGCAGCTTAAGTCAGGGGATCCAAAAGACCCAGTACTTC	CASSLSQGIQKTQYF
TRBD2	TRBV27	TRBJ2-3	.	TGTGCCAGCAGTTTTTTAGCGGGAGCATCAGATACGCAGTATTTT	CASSFLAGASDTQYF
.	TRBV29-1	TRBJ2-1	.	TGCAGCGCCGACGGGGGTGGGTGGTCCTACAATGAGCAGTTCTTC	CSADGGGWSYNEQFF
.	TRBV5-5	TRBJ1-5	.	TGTGCCAGCAGCTTCGGGGTTGGTGCGCCGGCCGACAATCAGCCCCAGCATTTT	CASSFGVGAPADNQPQHF
.	TRBV2	TRBJ2-7	.	TGTGCCAGCAGTGAAGTTTCTGGGACGGCCCACGAGCAGTACTTC	CASSEVSGTAHEQYF
TRBD2	TRBV11-2	TRBJ2-3	.	TGTGCCAGCAGATCCGGGACTAGCAAGTATTTT	CASRSGTSKYF
.	TRBV7-8	TRBJ2-2	.	TGTGCCAGCAGCTTAGGTGGGATGAACACCGGGGAGCTGTTTTTT	CASSLGGMNTGELFF
.	TRBV27	TRBJ2-7	.	TGTGCCAGCCGATGGCAGGGGGAGCAGTACTTC	CASRWQGEQYF
.	TRBV6-6	TRBJ2-7	.	TGTGCCAGCAGTCATGGAGGCTACGAGCAGTACTTC	CASSHGGYEQYF
.	TRBV5-1	TRBJ1-5	.	TGCGCCAGCGTTATACAAGCCCCTTATAGCAATCAGCCCCAGCATTTT	CASVIQAPYSNQPQHF
.	TRBV4-1	TRBJ1-5	.	TGCGCCAGCAGCCAAGATCCAGGGGATCAGCCCCAGCATTTT	CASSQDPGDQPQHF
TRBD2	TRBV9	TRBJ2-1	.	TGTGCCAGCAGCGTAGAGGTAGCGGGAGGGTACAATGAGCAGTTCTTC	CASSVEVAGGYNEQFF
TRBD1	TRBV5-6	TRBJ2-7	.	TGTGCCAGCAGCTTGGCCATGACAGGGGGAGACGAGCAGTACTTC	CASSLAMTGGDEQYF
.	TRBV11-2	TRBJ2-3	.	TGTGCCAGCAGCGCAGACCCCCTCCGGACAGATACGCAGTATTTT	CASSADPLRTDTQYF
TRBD2	TRBV19	TRBJ2-2	.	TGTGCCAGTAGTATAGACGCGGGAGCGGCCGGGGAGCTGTTTTTT	CASSIDAGAAGELFF
.	TRBV6-1	TRBJ1-6	.	TGTGCCAGCAGTGAAGCGTTTTATGGTTCCTCCTATAATTCACCCCTCCACTTT	CASSEAFYGSSYNSPLHF
.	TRBV2	TRBJ1-2	.	TGTGCCAGCAGTGAAATACAAAATGACTATGGCTACACCTTC	CASSEIQNDYGYTF
TRBD1	TRBV28	TRBJ1-5	.	TGTGCCAGCAGTTTTTGGGACAGTGAAGGGCCCCAGCATTTT	CASSFWDSEGPQHF
.	TRBV30	TRBJ1-1	.	TGTGCCTGGAGTGTACAAGGAGAGAACACTGAAGCTTTCTTT	CAWSVQGENTEAFF
.	TRBV4-1	TRBJ2-1	.	TGCGCCAGCAGCCACATAGGACCCCCAGCGGGTGGGAATTCGACCTACAATGAGCAGTTCTTC	CASSHIGPPAGGNSTYNEQFF
TRBD2	TRBV13	TRBJ2-7	.	TGTGCCAGCAGCCCCGCGACTAGCGGGAGCTACGAGCAGTACTTC	CASSPATSGSYEQYF
.	TRBV13	TRBJ2-3	.	TGTGCCAGCAGCTCCAATGGGGAAGGCCCCACAGATACGCAGTATTTT	CASSSNGEGPTDTQYF
TRBD1	TRBV27	TRBJ2-3	.	TGTGCCAGCAGTTTAGAGGGGGCTAGCACAGATACGCAGTATTTT	CASSLEGASTDTQYF
TRBD2	TRBV27	TRBJ2-2	.	TGTGCCAGCAGTTTTGTTGGGACTAGCGGATACACCGGGGAGCTGTTTTTT	CASSFVGTSGYTGELFF
.	TRBV7-8	TRBJ2-7	once	TGTGCCAGCAGCCTGACAGGACAATTCTACGAGCAGTACTTC	CASSLTGQFYEQYF
TRBD1	TRBV7-8	TRBJ1-1	.	TGTGCCAGCAGCCCTACGGGACAGGGGGCATCTGAAGCTTTCTTT	CASSPTGQGASEAFF
.	TRBV27	TRBJ2-1	.	TGTGCCAGTTGGGCAGGGGCAGGTGAGCAGTTCTTC	CASWAGAGEQFF
.	TRBV4-1	TRBJ2-1	once	TGCGCCAGCAGCCATCCTCCTCTAGCGCTGGCGGGTGAGCAGTTCTTC	CASSHPPLALAGEQFF
.	TRBV28	TRBJ1-2	.	TGTGCCAGCAGTTTTATGGGGATTAACTATGGCTACACCTTC	CASSFMGINYGYTF
TRBD2	TRBV13	TRBJ2-7	.	TGTGCCAGCAGCTTCTCGCGGGAGGTGGTTAACTTC	CASSFSREVVNF
.	TRBV5-6	TRBJ2-3	.	TGTGCCAGCAGCTACCTAACTAGCTACGGCACAGATACGCAGTATTTT	CASSYLTSYGTDTQYF
.	TRBV7-8	TRBJ2-7	.	TGTGCCAGCAGCTTAGTGGCAGGGGAAGACGAGCAGTACTTC	CASSLVAGEDEQYF
.	TRBV27	TRBJ1-1	.	TGTGCCAGCAGTTTCGGCAAGGGCACTGAAGCTTTCTTT	CASSFGKGTEAFF
.	TRBV27	TRBJ1-2	once	TGTGCCAGCAGTTTTAACGCAGGATATGGCTACACCTTC	CASSFNAGYGYTF
TRBD1	TRBV2	TRBJ1-5	once	TGTGCCAGCAGTGGGACAGGGGTCGGGAGCAATCAGCCCCAGCATTTT	CASSGTGVGSNQPQHF
.	TRBV5-6	TRBJ2-7	.	TGTGCCAGCAGCTTGTGGGCAGGCCTGTACGAGCAGTACTTC	CASSLWAGLYEQYF
.	TRBV9	TRBJ1-1	.	TGTGCCAGCAGCTCAGGGGAAAGTGGCACTGAAGCTTTCTTT	CASSSGESGTEAFF
.	TRBV28	TRBJ2-1	.	TGTGCCAGCAGTTTTACGCCCTTAGTCGATGAGCAGTTCTTC	CASSFTPLVDEQFF
.	TRBV28	TRBJ1-5	.	TGTGCCAGCAGTCCCCTCGGACAGATTGACCAGCCCCAGCATTTT	CASSPLGQIDQPQHF
.	TRBV11-2	TRBJ1-1	.	TGTGCCAGCAGCTTGGAGGGGGTCACTGAAGCTTTCTTT	CASSLEGVTEAFF
TRBD2	TRBV15	TRBJ2-7	.	TGTGCCACCAGCAGAGATGGAGGACTAGCTTACGAGCAGTACTTC	CATSRDGGLAYEQYF
.	TRBV28	TRBJ2-7	once	TGTGCCAGCACTCAGGGAGCGGCCTACGAGCAGTACTTC	CASTQGAAYEQYF
.	TRBV27	TRBJ2-1	.	TGTGCCAGCAGGAGGACTGTCTCTAATGAGCAGTTCTTC	CASRRTVSNEQFF
.	TRBV5-4	TRBJ1-1	.	TGTGCCAGCAGCTTAAAGGGGGGGAACACTGAAGCTTTCTTT	CASSLKGGNTEAFF